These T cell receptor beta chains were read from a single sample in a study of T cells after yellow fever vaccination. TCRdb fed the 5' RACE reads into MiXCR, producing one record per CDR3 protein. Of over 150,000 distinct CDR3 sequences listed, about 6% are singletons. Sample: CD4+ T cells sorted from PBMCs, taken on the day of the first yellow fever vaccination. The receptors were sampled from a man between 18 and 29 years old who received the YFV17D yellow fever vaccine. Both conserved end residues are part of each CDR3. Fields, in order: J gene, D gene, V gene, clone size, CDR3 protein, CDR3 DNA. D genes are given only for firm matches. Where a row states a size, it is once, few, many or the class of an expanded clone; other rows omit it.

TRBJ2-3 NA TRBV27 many CASRLGDTQYF TGTGCCAGCCGATTGGGGGATACGCAGTATTTT
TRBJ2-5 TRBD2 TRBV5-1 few CASSLGGTSEETQYF TGCGCCAGCAGCTTGGGCGGGACTAGCGAAGAGACCCAGTACTTC
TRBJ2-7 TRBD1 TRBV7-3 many CASSPQPGQGYEQYF TGTGCCAGCAGCCCACAGCCCGGACAGGGCTACGAGCAGTACTTC
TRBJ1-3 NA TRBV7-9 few CASSHPPAWGNTIYF TGTGCCAGCAGCCACCCTCCGGCGTGGGGAAACACCATATATTTT
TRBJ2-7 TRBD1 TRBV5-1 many CASSRDRNSYEQYF TGCGCCAGCAGCCGGGACAGGAACTCCTACGAGCAGTACTTC
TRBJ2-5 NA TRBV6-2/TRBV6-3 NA CASIEGGRDEETQYF TGTGCCAGCATAGAGGGGGGCAGGGACGAAGAGACCCAGTACTTC
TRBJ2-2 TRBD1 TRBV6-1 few CAVQGQGVFGELFF TGTGCCGTCCAGGGACAGGGAGTTTTCGGGGAGCTGTTTTTT
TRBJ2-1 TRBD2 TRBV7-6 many CASSWTSRTNEQFF TGTGCCAGCAGCTGGACTAGCCGTACCAATGAGCAGTTCTTC
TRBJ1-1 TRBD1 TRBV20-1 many CSARFGTGLNTEAFF TGCAGTGCTAGATTCGGGACAGGCTTGAACACTGAAGCTTTCTTT
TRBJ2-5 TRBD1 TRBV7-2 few CASSFRRGQETQYF TGTGCCAGCAGCTTCCGCAGGGGGCAAGAGACCCAGTACTTC
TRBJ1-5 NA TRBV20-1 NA CSAREGSNQPQHF TGCAGTGCTAGAGAAGGGAGCAATCAGCCCCAGCATTTT
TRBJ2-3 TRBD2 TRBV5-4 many CASSFWNGGAGDTQYF TGTGCCAGCAGCTTCTGGAACGGGGGGGCTGGAGATACGCAGTATTTT
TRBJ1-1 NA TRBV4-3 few CASSQAVQGTPEAFF TGCGCCAGCAGCCAAGCCGTCCAGGGAACCCCTGAAGCTTTCTTT
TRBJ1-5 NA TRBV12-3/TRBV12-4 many CASSQGEGQPQHF TGTGCCAGCAGCCAGGGAGAAGGTCAGCCCCAGCATTTT
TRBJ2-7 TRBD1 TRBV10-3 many CAIMSRDRGEAYEQYF TGTGCCATCATGTCCCGGGACAGGGGAGAAGCCTACGAGCAGTACTTC
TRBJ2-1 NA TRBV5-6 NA CASSLALLNEQFF TGTGCCAGCAGCTTGGCCCTCCTCAATGAGCAGTTCTTC
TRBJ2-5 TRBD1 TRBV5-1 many CASSFGTAETQYF TGCGCCAGCAGCTTCGGGACAGCGGAGACCCAGTACTTC
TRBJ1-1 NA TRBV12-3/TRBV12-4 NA CASRRGPGGLGAFF TGTGCCAGCAGGAGGGGACCGGGGGGGCTGGGAGCTTTCTTT
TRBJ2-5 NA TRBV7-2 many CASSLVWETQYF TGTGCCAGCAGCTTGGTTTGGGAGACCCAGTACTTC
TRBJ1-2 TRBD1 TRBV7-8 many CASSLMVGQGTFGYTF TGTGCCAGCAGCTTAATGGTGGGACAGGGGACCTTCGGCTACACCTTC
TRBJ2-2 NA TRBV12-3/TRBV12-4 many CASSPPVRTELFF TGTGCCAGCAGTCCCCCTGTTCGTACGGAGCTGTTTTTT
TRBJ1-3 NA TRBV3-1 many CASSQEWRGNTIYF TGTGCCAGCAGCCAAGAGTGGCGGGGGAACACCATATATTTT
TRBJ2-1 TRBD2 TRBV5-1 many CASSLPAGGSRDEQFF TGCGCCAGCAGCTTGCCCGCGGGGGGTTCACGGGATGAGCAGTTCTTC